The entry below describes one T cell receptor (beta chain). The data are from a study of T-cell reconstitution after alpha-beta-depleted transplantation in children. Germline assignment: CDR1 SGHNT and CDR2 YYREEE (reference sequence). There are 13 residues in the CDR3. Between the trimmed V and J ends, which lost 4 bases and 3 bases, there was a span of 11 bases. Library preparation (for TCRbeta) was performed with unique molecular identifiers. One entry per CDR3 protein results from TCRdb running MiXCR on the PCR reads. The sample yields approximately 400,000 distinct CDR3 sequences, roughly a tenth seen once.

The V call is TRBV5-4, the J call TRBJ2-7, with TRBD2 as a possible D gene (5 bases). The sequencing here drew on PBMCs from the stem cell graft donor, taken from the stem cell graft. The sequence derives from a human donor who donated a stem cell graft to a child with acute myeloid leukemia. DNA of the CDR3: TGTGCCAGCAGCCCGGACGGGGTCTACGAGCAGTACTTC. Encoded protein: CASSPDGVYEQYF.